This passage covers 24 T cell receptor beta chains from one sample sequenced in a study of CD8 T cells in Susac syndrome. The authors reverse transcribed about 0.5 to 1 ug RNA with random hexamers. Each CDR3 protein gets one entry after TCRdb re-called the immunoSEQ multiplex PCR reads with MiXCR. The data contain about 94,000 distinct CDR3 sequences, 85% to 95% of them seen just once; the ten biggest clones take up about 0.28%. The sequenced material came from CD4+ T cells from PBMCs. These receptor sequences come from a human donor with Susac syndrome.

The chain couples TRBV15 to TRBJ2-3; 7 bases line up with TRBD2. V lost 3 bases and J lost 4; bases outside the gene matches: 7. The CDR3 sequence is 15 residues long. CDR1 and CDR2 (germline): LNHNV, YYDKDF (reference sequence). CDR3 coding DNA: TGTGCCACCAGCAGCGGGGCTAGCGGTTCAGATACGCAGTATTTT. Residues: CATSSGASGSDTQYF.

V usage is TRBV3-1 and J usage is TRBJ1-5, with 8 bases that match TRBD1. The CDR3 is 15 residues long. Per germline, CDR1 LGHDT and CDR2 YNNKEL (reference sequence). Losses at the gene ends were 4 bases for V and 6 bases for J; bases not matched to a gene: 8. In nucleotides, the CDR3 is TGTGCCAGCAGCCTTTCTACAGGGGGGAGTCAGCCCCAGCATTTT. Protein product: CASSLSTGGSQPQHF.

In this sample, this clonotype turned up once. V usage is TRBV28 and J usage is TRBJ1-1, with D unclear. Between the trimmed V and J ends, which lost 5 bases and 3 bases, there was a span of 16 bases. CDR1 is MDHEN, CDR2 SYDVKM, per germline. The CDR3 loop spans 15 amino acids. The CDR3 sequence: CASSPQSSHDTEAFF. As DNA, the CDR3 is TGTGCCAGCAGTCCCCAGTCCTCCCACGACACTGAAGCTTTCTTT. The full variable domain, in which reference TRBV28 and TRBJ1-1 provide the parts outside the CDR3, is DVKVTQSSRYLVKRTGEKVFLECVQDMDHENMFWYRQDPGLGLRLIYFSYDVKMKEKGDIPEGYSVSREKKERFSLILESASTNQTSMYLCASSPQSSHDTEAFFGQGTRLTVV.

The chain is built from TRBV7-2 and TRBJ1-2, with 7 bases identical to TRBD1. The trim removed 5 bases at V and 7 bases at J, leaving 19 bases unmatched. From germline, CDR1 is SGHTA and CDR2 FQGNSA. This CDR3 spans 17 amino acids. This chain's CDR3 is CASSPQGGPKVGTGYTF. The DNA of the CDR3 is TGTGCCAGCAGCCCACAAGGGGGCCCGAAAGTCGGGACTGGCTACACCTTC. Full variable domain (missing parts from reference TRBV7-2 and TRBJ1-2): GAGVSQSPSNKVTEKGKDVELRCDPISGHTALYWYRQSLGQGLEFLIYFQGNSAPDKSGLPSDRFSAERTGGSVSTLTIQRTQQEDSAVYLCASSPQGGPKVGTGYTFGSGTRLTVV.

V usage is TRBV6-2 or TRBV6-3 and J usage is TRBJ2-5; D not certain. The CDR3 contains 14 residues. Looked up from germline, CDR1 is MNHEY and CDR2 is SVGEGT. V was cut by 2 bases and J by 5 bases, with 12 bases left in between. The CDR3 here is CASSYNIHGETQYF. For the CDR3, the DNA is TGTGCCAGCAGTTACAATATCCATGGGGAGACCCAGTACTTC.

This sequence joins TRBV5-1 and TRBJ2-3; D not resolved. From germline, CDR1 is SGHRS and CDR2 YFSETQ. The V and J ends lost 2 bases and 1 base respectively, with 11 bases between them. CDR3 length equals 15 residues. Here the CDR3 reads CASSFGRLGTDTQYF. CDR3 coding DNA: TGCGCCAGCAGCTTCGGGCGGCTTGGCACAGATACGCAGTATTTT.

The chain employs TRBV9 and TRBJ1-1; D call uncertain. V lost 4 bases, J lost 2 bases, and 12 bases lay in between. The CDR3 covers 14 residues. Germline-derived CDR1 and CDR2 are SGDLS and YYNGEE. CDR3 residues: CASSFRTDNTEAFF. The CDR3 bases are TGTGCCAGCAGCTTCCGGACCGACAACACTGAAGCTTTCTTT.

The CDR3 spells CSARVDGNTEAFF. In nucleotides, the CDR3 is TGCAGTGCTAGAGTCGACGGTAACACTGAAGCTTTCTTT. The genes are TRBV20-1 and TRBJ1-1; D unclear. Germline V gene sequence: CDR1 DFQATT, CDR2 SNEGSKA (reference sequence). The V end was cut by 1 base, the J end by 2 bases, with 8 bases between. The CDR3 has 13 residues.

This clonotype came up once. The chain recombines TRBV12-3 or TRBV12-4 with TRBJ2-3; unclear D gene. V was cut by 5 bases and J by 1 base, with 10 bases left in between. The CDR3 sequence is 14 residues long. CDR3 sequence (DNA): TGTGCCAGCAGTCTCGGATCTCGCACAGATACGCAGTATTTT. It translates to CASSLGSRTDTQYF.

V and J are TRBV28 and TRBJ2-1; 9 bases fit TRBD2. J lost 5 bases, V lost 3 bases, and 2 bases had no gene match. Germline assignment: CDR1 MDHEN and CDR2 SYDVKM. This CDR3 contains 14 residues. The CDR3 sequence: CASSFIAGDNEQFF. In nucleotides, the CDR3 is TGTGCCAGCAGTTTCATAGCGGGGGACAATGAGCAGTTCTTC.

Here the CDR3 reads CASSFGTTDTQYF. CDR3 nucleotide sequence: TGTGCCAGCAGTTTCGGAACTACTGATACGCAGTATTTT. The chain recombines TRBV12-3 or TRBV12-4 with TRBJ2-3, with D uncertain. Trimming pared 3 bases from V and 6 bases from J, leaving 10 bases between. The length of the CDR3 is 13 residues.

The CDR3 here is CASSYNPGGFSYEQYF. DNA for the CDR3: TGTGCCAGCAGTTACAACCCGGGAGGGTTCTCCTACGAGCAGTACTTC. J is TRBJ2-7 and V is TRBV6-5, with 8 bases lining up with TRBD2. This CDR3 is 16 amino acids long. CDR1 and CDR2 from the germline V gene are MNHEY and SVGAGI. After removal of 2 bases from V and 0 bases from J, the junction contained 6 bases not matched to a gene.

This chain links TRBV9 with TRBJ2-7, with D unclear. Germline V gives CDR1 SGDLS, CDR2 YYNGEE. The V end was cut by 0 bases, the J end by 2 bases, with 6 bases between. The CDR3 is made up of 13 amino acids. The CDR3 region is CASSVGQTYEQYF. The CDR3 nucleotides are TGTGCCAGCAGCGTAGGGCAGACCTACGAGCAGTACTTC.

This chain uses TRBV12-3 or TRBV12-4 with TRBJ1-4; weak D call: TRBD1 (6 bases). V was pared by 3 bases and J by 3 bases, with 8 bases between. The CDR3 sequence is 14 residues long. CDR3: CASSFQGSNEKLFF. For the CDR3, the DNA is TGTGCCAGCAGTTTCCAGGGGTCTAATGAAAAACTGTTTTTT.

The chain uses TRBV6-5 and TRBJ2-3; 8 bases match TRBD2. CDR3 length: 13 residues. CDR1 and CDR2 (germline): MNHEY, SVGAGI. The ends lost 7 bases at V and 5 bases at J; junction bases unmatched: 5. CDR3 sequence (DNA): TGTGCCAGCACCTCCCGGGGGGGAGATACGCAGTATTTT. Its protein is CASTSRGGDTQYF.

This clonotype has a single count. The V gene is TRBV12-3 or TRBV12-4, the J gene TRBJ1-2; D is ambiguous. V lost 3 bases, J lost 9 bases, and 14 bases lay in between. The CDR3 loop spans 13 amino acids. The CDR3, as DNA: TGTGCCAGCAGTTTGGTCTACGAGGGCAGCTACACCTTC. Its protein product is CASSLVYEGSYTF.

The chain is built from TRBV20-1 and TRBJ1-5, with TRBD1 matching 9 bases. CDR1 and CDR2 (germline): DFQATT, SNEGSKA (reference sequence). This CDR3 contains 14 residues. Trimming at V came to 2 bases and at J to 6 bases, leaving 5 bases not matched to a gene. The chain's CDR3 is CSARLGTGSQPQHF. The CDR3 DNA sequence: TGCAGTGCTAGATTGGGGACAGGGAGTCAGCCCCAGCATTTT.

The chain combines TRBV5-1 with TRBJ2-1; TRBD2 matches 7 bases. Germline V CDR1 and CDR2: SGHRS, YFSETQ. This CDR3 spans 15 amino acids. J gave up 6 bases and V 4 bases, and 10 bases lay outside the gene matches. The CDR3 DNA sequence: TGCGCCAGCAGCCCCTCGGTCAGGGAGGGCAATGAGCAGTTCTTC. Translating it yields CASSPSVREGNEQFF.

The J gene is TRBJ2-1, the V gene TRBV11-2; TRBD2 aligns across 12 bases. This CDR3 region has 15 residues. Germline-derived CDR1 and CDR2 are SGHAT and FQNNGV. The V and J ends lost 5 bases and 9 bases, in that order; junction bases with no gene match: 8. CDR3 in DNA: TGTGCCAGCAGCCCTGCTAGCGGGGGGGCTTTTGAGCAGTTCTTC. Protein: CASSPASGGAFEQFF.

This clonotype occurred once. In DNA form, the CDR3 reads TGTGCCAGCAGTTACCAACAGGGGAACACTGAAGCTTTCTTT. As protein: CASSYQQGNTEAFF. The rearrangement uses TRBV12-3 or TRBV12-4 and TRBJ1-1; a weak D match, TRBD1 (6 bases). Trimming stripped 4 bases from V and 1 base from J, with 10 bases between. This CDR3 spans 14 amino acids.

The chain recombines TRBV2 with TRBJ2-3; D may be TRBD1 (5 bases). The germline gives CDR1 SNHLY, CDR2 FYNNEI. V was cut by 7 bases and J by 4 bases, with 15 bases left in between. The CDR3 covers 14 residues. The CDR3 nucleotides read TGTGCCAGCACTGAGCTCCTAGGGGCAGATACGCAGTATTTT. Encoded protein: CASTELLGADTQYF.

The chain recombines TRBV7-8 with TRBJ2-5; D tentatively reads TRBD1 or TRBD2 (5 bases each). V lost 5 bases to trimming and J lost 5 bases, with 15 bases between them. The CDR3 spans 14 residues. CDR1 is SGHVS, CDR2 FQNEAQ, per germline. The CDR3 sequence: CASSGDVRGETQYF. As DNA, the CDR3 is TGTGCCAGCAGCGGGGACGTTCGAGGGGAGACCCAGTACTTC.

CDR3 sequence (DNA): TGTGCCAGCAGCGCACTTAGACAGGGTGGTCGGGAGACCCAGTACTTC. Translating gives CASSALRQGGRETQYF. This chain joins TRBV6-6 and TRBJ2-5; 7 bases are shared with TRBD1. Germline V gene data show CDR1 as MNHNY and CDR2 as SVGAGI (reference sequence). This CDR3 contains 16 residues. V was pared by 6 bases and J by 5 bases, with 15 bases of the junction left unmatched.

This clonotype occurred once. The CDR3 reads CASSLSRGLFGEQFF. CDR3 nucleotides: TGTGCCAGCAGCTTGTCGAGAGGCCTTTTTGGTGAGCAGTTCTTC. This sequence joins TRBV5-4 and TRBJ2-1; D remains unclear. CDR1 and CDR2 from the germline V gene are SGHNT and YYREEE (reference sequence). V dropped 1 base and J dropped 9 bases, with 17 bases sitting between them. The CDR3 is 15 amino acids.